A selection of T cell receptor beta chains follows, all from one sample in a study of identical twins. TCRdb fed the 5' RACE reads into MiXCR, producing one record per CDR3 protein. The sample records about 240,000 distinct CDR3 sequences, 12% being singletons. These data also formed part of another study, on yellow fever vaccine responses in identical twins.

Sequencing was carried out using memory (CD45RO+) T cells sorted from blood. These receptors were collected from a woman younger than 35 in good health. Both conserved end residues are part of each CDR3. Each record gives: CDR3 protein, CDR3 DNA, clone size, CDR3 length, D gene, V gene, J gene. A D gene is named only where the DNA matches it firmly. Expanded clones are given a class, and other clones once, few, many or no size at all.

CDR3 protein: CASSLIGAGYTF; CDR3 DNA: TGTGCCAGCAGCTTAATAGGAGCTGGCTACACCTTC; clone size: .; CDR3 length: 12; D gene: .; V gene: TRBV7-9; J gene: TRBJ1-2
CDR3 protein: CASRAVNNEQFF; CDR3 DNA: TGTGCCAGCAGAGCAGTTAACAATGAGCAGTTCTTC; clone size: many; CDR3 length: 12; D gene: .; V gene: TRBV25-1; J gene: TRBJ2-1
CDR3 protein: CSARVDRSHTEAFF; CDR3 DNA: TGCAGTGCTAGAGTCGATCGGTCCCACACTGAAGCTTTCTTT; clone size: .; CDR3 length: 14; D gene: .; V gene: TRBV20-1; J gene: TRBJ1-1
CDR3 protein: CASSYSGGSPNQPQHF; CDR3 DNA: TGTGCCAGCAGTTACTCGGGGGGAAGCCCCAATCAGCCCCAGCATTTT; clone size: few; CDR3 length: 16; D gene: .; V gene: TRBV6-5; J gene: TRBJ1-5
CDR3 protein: CASSPRVQQPQHF; CDR3 DNA: TGTGCCAGCAGCCCCCGGGTTCAACAGCCCCAGCATTTT; clone size: many; CDR3 length: 13; D gene: .; V gene: TRBV11-2; J gene: TRBJ1-5
CDR3 protein: CASSLVQGFNNEQFF; CDR3 DNA: TGCGCCAGCAGCTTGGTTCAGGGGTTCAACAATGAGCAGTTCTTC; clone size: many; CDR3 length: 15; D gene: .; V gene: TRBV5-1; J gene: TRBJ2-1
CDR3 protein: CASSLVLTSGYNEQFF; CDR3 DNA: TGTGCCAGCAGCTTGGTGTTGACTAGCGGGTACAATGAGCAGTTCTTC; clone size: .; CDR3 length: 16; D gene: TRBD2; V gene: TRBV5-8; J gene: TRBJ2-1
CDR3 protein: CASSQDRAWSYEQYF; CDR3 DNA: TGCGCCAGCAGCCAAGATAGGGCCTGGAGCTACGAGCAGTACTTC; clone size: .; CDR3 length: 15; D gene: .; V gene: TRBV4-3; J gene: TRBJ2-7
CDR3 protein: CASSRVAGVYEQYF; CDR3 DNA: TGTGCCAGCAGCCGGGTAGCGGGAGTCTACGAGCAGTACTTC; clone size: few; CDR3 length: 14; D gene: TRBD2; V gene: TRBV6-2/TRBV6-3; J gene: TRBJ2-7
CDR3 protein: CASSYSVPVQYF; CDR3 DNA: TGTGCCAGCAGTTACTCAGTTCCGGTGCAGTACTTC; clone size: many; CDR3 length: 12; D gene: .; V gene: TRBV6-2/TRBV6-3; J gene: TRBJ2-7
CDR3 protein: CASSLGVAEYSPLHF; CDR3 DNA: TGTGCCAGCAGCTTAGGTGTGGCAGAGTACTCACCCCTCCACTTT; clone size: many; CDR3 length: 15; D gene: .; V gene: TRBV7-9; J gene: TRBJ1-6
CDR3 protein: CASSLEGGYNEQFF; CDR3 DNA: TGTGCCAGCAGCTTAGAAGGTGGTTACAATGAGCAGTTCTTC; clone size: many; CDR3 length: 14; D gene: .; V gene: TRBV7-8; J gene: TRBJ2-1
CDR3 protein: CASSPIGQGAGGYTF; CDR3 DNA: TGTGCCAGCAGCCCTATTGGACAGGGGGCCGGTGGCTACACCTTC; clone size: few; CDR3 length: 15; D gene: TRBD1; V gene: TRBV16; J gene: TRBJ1-2
CDR3 protein: CASRKGDRTEAFF; CDR3 DNA: TGTGCCAGCAGAAAAGGGGATAGAACTGAAGCTTTCTTT; clone size: many; CDR3 length: 13; D gene: .; V gene: TRBV6-1; J gene: TRBJ1-1
CDR3 protein: CASSPGTSGVEQFF; CDR3 DNA: TGTGCCAGCAGTCCCGGGACTAGCGGGGTTGAGCAGTTCTTC; clone size: many; CDR3 length: 14; D gene: TRBD2; V gene: TRBV12-3/TRBV12-4; J gene: TRBJ2-1
CDR3 protein: CASSLGTSFPTGELFF; CDR3 DNA: TGTGCCAGCAGCTTGGGGACTAGCTTTCCCACCGGGGAGCTGTTTTTT; clone size: .; CDR3 length: 16; D gene: TRBD2; V gene: TRBV5-5; J gene: TRBJ2-2
CDR3 protein: CASSWGGTGNTIYF; CDR3 DNA: TGTGCCAGCAGCTGGGGGGGGACTGGAAACACCATATATTTT; clone size: .; CDR3 length: 14; D gene: .; V gene: TRBV7-9; J gene: TRBJ1-3
CDR3 protein: CASSPGLAGEQEQYF; CDR3 DNA: TGTGCCAGCTCACCGGGGCTAGCGGGAGAACAAGAGCAGTACTTC; clone size: few; CDR3 length: 15; D gene: TRBD2; V gene: TRBV18; J gene: TRBJ2-7
CDR3 protein: CASSDSGTRGNEKLFF; CDR3 DNA: TGTGCCAGCAGTGACAGCGGGACCAGGGGGAATGAAAAACTGTTTTTT; clone size: many; CDR3 length: 16; D gene: TRBD1; V gene: TRBV6-1; J gene: TRBJ1-4
CDR3 protein: CASSSQLPGASYEQYF; CDR3 DNA: TGTGCCAGCAGCTCTCAGCTCCCGGGGGCCTCCTACGAGCAGTACTTC; clone size: few; CDR3 length: 16; D gene: .; V gene: TRBV7-3; J gene: TRBJ2-7
CDR3 protein: CASSRLAGDEQYF; CDR3 DNA: TGTGCCAGCTCAAGACTAGCGGGGGACGAGCAGTACTTC; clone size: few; CDR3 length: 13; D gene: TRBD2; V gene: TRBV6-1; J gene: TRBJ2-7
CDR3 protein: CASSHGRGTTGELFF; CDR3 DNA: TGCGCCAGCAGCCACGGGCGGGGAACCACCGGGGAGCTGTTTTTT; clone size: .; CDR3 length: 15; D gene: .; V gene: TRBV4-3; J gene: TRBJ2-2
CDR3 protein: CASSRTGGSSYEQYF; CDR3 DNA: TGCGCCAGCAGCCGGACAGGGGGGAGCTCCTACGAGCAGTACTTC; clone size: many; CDR3 length: 15; D gene: TRBD1; V gene: TRBV5-1; J gene: TRBJ2-7
CDR3 protein: CASSLRAREGEQFF; CDR3 DNA: TGTGCCAGCAGCTTAAGGGCCAGAGAGGGTGAGCAGTTCTTC; clone size: few; CDR3 length: 14; D gene: .; V gene: TRBV7-2; J gene: TRBJ2-1
CDR3 protein: CASSEAPSQPQHF; CDR3 DNA: TGTGCCAGCAGTGAAGCCCCCTCGCAGCCCCAGCATTTT; clone size: few; CDR3 length: 13; D gene: .; V gene: TRBV6-4; J gene: TRBJ1-5
CDR3 protein: CASGVGQGTDTQYF; CDR3 DNA: TGTGCTAGTGGTGTGGGACAGGGGACAGATACGCAGTATTTT; clone size: few; CDR3 length: 14; D gene: TRBD1; V gene: TRBV12-5; J gene: TRBJ2-3
CDR3 protein: CASSVTGLAGGSYNEQFF; CDR3 DNA: TGCGCCAGCAGCGTTACGGGACTAGCGGGGGGCTCCTACAATGAGCAGTTCTTC; clone size: many; CDR3 length: 18; D gene: TRBD2; V gene: TRBV5-1; J gene: TRBJ2-1
CDR3 protein: CASSLGTPNSPLHF; CDR3 DNA: TGCGCCAGCAGCCTCGGGACCCCAAATTCACCCCTCCACTTT; clone size: few; CDR3 length: 14; D gene: .; V gene: TRBV5-1; J gene: TRBJ1-6
CDR3 protein: CSARDLASGYNEQFF; CDR3 DNA: TGCAGTGCTAGAGATCTGGCTAGCGGATACAATGAGCAGTTCTTC; clone size: .; CDR3 length: 15; D gene: TRBD2; V gene: TRBV20-1; J gene: TRBJ2-1
CDR3 protein: CASSQETTQYF; CDR3 DNA: TGTGCCAGCAGCCAAGAGACGACCCAGTACTTC; clone size: .; CDR3 length: 11; D gene: .; V gene: TRBV3-1; J gene: TRBJ2-5
CDR3 protein: CSVELLKQGLADNEQFF; CDR3 DNA: TGCAGCGTTGAATTACTTAAACAGGGACTAGCGGACAATGAGCAGTTCTTC; clone size: many; CDR3 length: 17; D gene: TRBD2; V gene: TRBV29-1; J gene: TRBJ2-1
CDR3 protein: CSVEDQGTGYYNEQFF; CDR3 DNA: TGCAGCGTTGAAGATCAAGGTACAGGGTACTACAATGAGCAGTTCTTC; clone size: .; CDR3 length: 16; D gene: .; V gene: TRBV29-1; J gene: TRBJ2-1
CDR3 protein: CATSRSGGSGANVLTF; CDR3 DNA: TGTGCCACCAGTCGGTCGGGGGGCTCTGGGGCCAACGTCCTGACTTTC; clone size: few; CDR3 length: 16; D gene: TRBD2; V gene: TRBV24-1; J gene: TRBJ2-6
CDR3 protein: CAWSQMGVGDTQYF; CDR3 DNA: TGTGCCTGGAGCCAGATGGGGGTTGGAGATACGCAGTATTTT; clone size: .; CDR3 length: 14; D gene: .; V gene: TRBV30; J gene: TRBJ2-3
CDR3 protein: CASSLGRVNNEQFF; CDR3 DNA: TGCGCCAGCAGCTTGGGCAGGGTAAACAATGAGCAGTTCTTC; clone size: few; CDR3 length: 14; D gene: .; V gene: TRBV5-1; J gene: TRBJ2-1
CDR3 protein: CASNFGGPTGQYF; CDR3 DNA: TGTGCCAGCAACTTCGGGGGCCCCACCGGGCAGTACTTC; clone size: .; CDR3 length: 13; D gene: .; V gene: TRBV28; J gene: TRBJ2-7
CDR3 protein: CSALHSGGYNEQFF; CDR3 DNA: TGCAGTGCACTTCATAGCGGGGGGTACAATGAGCAGTTCTTC; clone size: few; CDR3 length: 14; D gene: TRBD2; V gene: TRBV20-1; J gene: TRBJ2-1
CDR3 protein: CAVRQGNIQYF; CDR3 DNA: TGTGCCGTTCGACAGGGAAACATTCAGTACTTC; clone size: many; CDR3 length: 11; D gene: TRBD1; V gene: TRBV28; J gene: TRBJ2-4
CDR3 protein: CASSYGPSEQYF; CDR3 DNA: TGTGCCAGCAGTTACGGCCCGTCCGAGCAGTACTTC; clone size: few; CDR3 length: 12; D gene: .; V gene: TRBV6-6; J gene: TRBJ2-7
CDR3 protein: CASSSTTGTGNYGYTF; CDR3 DNA: TGTGCCAGCAGCTCCACCACCGGGACAGGGAACTATGGCTACACCTTC; clone size: few; CDR3 length: 16; D gene: TRBD1; V gene: TRBV7-8; J gene: TRBJ1-2
CDR3 protein: CASSVLSGRLYNEQFF; CDR3 DNA: TGTGCCAGCAGTGTTCTTAGCGGGAGACTCTACAATGAGCAGTTCTTC; clone size: few; CDR3 length: 16; D gene: TRBD2; V gene: TRBV6-2/TRBV6-3; J gene: TRBJ2-1
CDR3 protein: CASRSSGSAGELFF; CDR3 DNA: TGTGCCAGCCGGTCTAGCGGGAGTGCCGGGGAGCTGTTTTTT; clone size: many; CDR3 length: 14; D gene: TRBD2; V gene: TRBV6-2/TRBV6-3; J gene: TRBJ2-2
CDR3 protein: CASSVGGGGRGEQYF; CDR3 DNA: TGTGCCAGCAGCGTCGGAGGCGGGGGTAGAGGCGAGCAGTACTTC; clone size: .; CDR3 length: 15; D gene: TRBD2; V gene: TRBV5-6; J gene: TRBJ2-7
CDR3 protein: CASSQGTGQGVKNIQYF; CDR3 DNA: TGCGCCAGCAGCCAGGGAACGGGACAGGGGGTCAAAAACATTCAGTACTTC; clone size: .; CDR3 length: 17; D gene: TRBD1; V gene: TRBV5-1; J gene: TRBJ2-4